These T cell receptor beta chains were read from a single sample in a study of T cells in localized non-small cell lung cancer. Profiling relied on immunoSEQ multiplex PCR, and the TCRdb table lists in-frame clones only, not all of them. The table has over a thousand clones, approximately 22% seen once. Sequencing was performed on normal lung tissue next to the tumor, taken before any cancer treatment. The receptors were sampled from a female donor at least 60 years old with stage I squamous cell lung carcinoma. The CDR3 runs from the conserved cysteine through the conserved F or W. The order of the fields is V gene, J gene, D gene, clone size, CDR3 DNA, CDR3 protein. The D gene is left open where the match is weak. Expanded clones get a size class; other rows say once, few or many, or leave the size out.

TRBV6-8,TRBJ2-5,-,few,TGTGCCAGCCGGGCAGGGTACCAAGAGACCCAGTACTTC,CASRAGYQETQYF
TRBV6-8,TRBJ1-1,-,-,TGTGCCAGCACCCGGGGCCGCGCCAACACTGAAGCTTTCTTT,CASTRGRANTEAFF
TRBV6-8,TRBJ2-7,-,medium-sized,TGTGCCAGCATGGCGAGCGGATTCTACGAGCAGTACTTC,CASMASGFYEQYF
TRBV30,TRBJ1-4,-,large,TGTGCCTGGAGTGTAGGTAATGAAAAACTGTTTTTT,CAWSVGNEKLFF
TRBV6-8,TRBJ2-7,TRBD1,-,TGTGCCATCAGTACCGGGACAGGGCTTCTCGAGCAGTACTTC,CAISTGTGLLEQYF
TRBV15,TRBJ1-4,-,few,TGTGCCACCAGCAGAGATGCCGAGAAGGAAAAACTGTTTTTT,CATSRDAEKEKLFF
TRBV11-3,TRBJ1-1,-,medium-sized,TGTGCCAGCAGCTTAAGGTCTGGCAGCGTGAACACTGAAGCTTTCTTT,CASSLRSGSVNTEAFF
TRBV6-8,TRBJ2-7,TRBD1,-,TGTGCCAGCAGGACAGGGGAGAACGAGCAGTACTTC,CASRTGENEQYF
TRBV11-3,TRBJ1-4,-,-,TGTGCCAGCAGCTTAGAGGGAGGGACCCTAGGAAAACTGTTTTTT,CASSLEGGTLGKLFF
TRBV30,TRBJ1-3,TRBD1,-,TGTGCCTGGAGCGCCAGGGGGAATGGAAACACCATATATTTT,CAWSARGNGNTIYF
TRBV11-3,TRBJ2-3,-,medium-sized,TGTGCCAGCAGCTGGTCGCTAGCCACAGATACGCAGTATTTT,CASSWSLATDTQYF
TRBV9,TRBJ1-3,-,-,TGTGCCAGCAGTGCTGACAGCTCTGGAAACACCATATATTTT,CASSADSSGNTIYF
TRBV5-1,TRBJ1-1,-,-,TGCGCCAGCAGCTTGAGGTCTGGGGGCAGCACTGAAGCTTTCTTT,CASSLRSGGSTEAFF
TRBV6-8,TRBJ1-5,-,-,TGTGCCACCACTACAGGGCACGGCAGCAATCAGCCCCAGCATTTT,CATTTGHGSNQPQHF
TRBV2,TRBJ1-4,TRBD1,few,TGTGCCAGCAGTGAAGCCGGAACCGGGACAGTGGATGAAAAACTGTTTTTT,CASSEAGTGTVDEKLFF
TRBV11-3,TRBJ2-5,-,-,TGTGCCAGCAGCTTAGGCAGTGTCCAAGAGACCCAGTACTTC,CASSLGSVQETQYF
TRBV11-3,TRBJ2-7,-,few,TGTGCCAGCAGCCAAATTCAGGGTACCTACGAGCAGTACTTC,CASSQIQGTYEQYF
TRBV11-3,TRBJ2-1,TRBD2,few,TGTGCCAGCAGCCCCCGGGGGGGAGCGGGAGCCCTCTACAATGAGCAGTTCTTC,CASSPRGGAGALYNEQFF
TRBV2,TRBJ1-2,TRBD1,-,TGTGCCAGTCTGGACAGGGACTATACAAACTATGGCTACACCTTC,CASLDRDYTNYGYTF
TRBV11-3,TRBJ2-1,TRBD2,few,TGTGCCAGCAGATGGACTAGCGGGGGCAATGAGCAGTTCTTC,CASRWTSGGNEQFF
TRBV11-3,TRBJ1-1,TRBD1,-,TGTGCCAGCAGCGCTCCGGGACAGCTTAACACTGAAGCTTTCTTT,CASSAPGQLNTEAFF
TRBV28,TRBJ2-2,TRBD2,-,TGTGCCAGCAGTTCGGCACAGACTAGCCGAAATATACACACCGGGGAGCTGTTTTTT,CASSSAQTSRNIHTGELFF
TRBV11-3,TRBJ1-4,-,few,TGTGCCAGCAGGACGGCGTCCCCTAATGAAAAACTGTTTTTT,CASRTASPNEKLFF
TRBV18,TRBJ1-2,-,-,TGTGCCAGCTCACGTGAGGGTGGAGGTTATGGCTACACCTTC,CASSREGGGYGYTF
TRBV11-3,TRBJ1-1,-,-,TGTGCCAGCAGCTTAGATGGGTATCGCACTGAAGCTTTCTTT,CASSLDGYRTEAFF
TRBV14,TRBJ2-6,-,-,TGTGCCAGCAGCCAAGGAGGGTTCTCTGGGGCCAACGTCCTGACTTTC,CASSQGGFSGANVLTF
TRBV11-3,TRBJ1-4,-,large,TGTGCCAGCAGCTTAAGGAGGGAGGACGAAAAACTGTTTTTT,CASSLRREDEKLFF
TRBV18,TRBJ2-5,-,-,TGTGCCAGCTCACCAGGGCACCAAGAGACCCAGTACTTC,CASSPGHQETQYF
TRBV11-3,TRBJ1-6,TRBD1,few,TGTGCCAGCAGCTCAGACAGGGGCCCTTTGATTAATTCACCCCTCCACTTT,CASSSDRGPLINSPLHF
TRBV9,TRBJ2-3,-,few,TGTGCCAGCAGCTCTTGGACCGCTAGCACAGATACGCAGTATTTT,CASSSWTASTDTQYF
TRBV6-8,TRBJ2-7,TRBD2,few,TGTGCCAGCAGTTACGCGGCTAGCGGGCACGAGCAGTACTTC,CASSYAASGHEQYF
TRBV6-8,TRBJ1-5,TRBD1,-,TGTGCCACCCGACAGGGGTGGAATAGCAATCAGCCCCAGCATTTT,CATRQGWNSNQPQHF
TRBV11-3,TRBJ2-7,-,medium-sized,TGTGCCAGCAGCCCGGGGACAACGCCCTACGAGCAGTACTTC,CASSPGTTPYEQYF
TRBV11-3,TRBJ1-1,-,medium-sized,TGTGCCAGCAGCATACCGGGACGGAACACTGAAGCTTTCTTT,CASSIPGRNTEAFF
TRBV9,TRBJ1-1,-,-,TGTGCCAGCAGCTCACTGGTGGGTGGAGCTTTCTTT,CASSSLVGGAFF
TRBV19,TRBJ2-5,TRBD1,-,TGTGCCAGCCGCCGACAGGGTGTGGAGACCCAGTACTTC,CASRRQGVETQYF
TRBV15,TRBJ2-7,-,many,TGTGCCACCAGCAGATCCAAAGGTGCCGAGCAGTACTTC,CATSRSKGAEQYF
TRBV4-1,TRBJ2-7,-,-,TGCGCCAGCAGCCAAGATGGACGGGCTGGTGGCGAGCAGTACTTC,CASSQDGRAGGEQYF
TRBV5-1,TRBJ2-1,TRBD2,-,TGCGCCAGCAGCTTGGAGGCCCGCCGGGGGGATGAGCAGTTCTTC,CASSLEARRGDEQFF
TRBV15,TRBJ1-5,TRBD1,-,TGTGCCACCAGCGACCTCGACAGGGGAGGTCAGCCCCAGCATTTT,CATSDLDRGGQPQHF
TRBV11-3,TRBJ1-1,-,-,TGTGCCAGCAGCTTAGAAGATCCAGCGACGAACACTGAAGCTTTCTTT,CASSLEDPATNTEAFF
TRBV4-1,TRBJ1-1,TRBD1,few,TGCGCCAGCAGCCAAGATCGGGAGACAGGGGGGTTGGGCGCAAACACTGAAGCTTTCTTT,CASSQDRETGGLGANTEAFF
TRBV6-8,TRBJ1-3,-,few,TGTGCCAGCAGTCAAGACGGTGGAAACACCATATATTTT,CASSQDGGNTIYF
TRBV11-3,TRBJ1-2,-,medium-sized,TGTGCCAGCAGCTCCCTGATGCAGATGACTAACTATGGCTACACCTTC,CASSSLMQMTNYGYTF
TRBV11-3,TRBJ2-5,TRBD2,few,TGTGCCAGCAGCCGACTAGCGGGACAAGAGACCCAGTACTTC,CASSRLAGQETQYF
TRBV6-8,TRBJ1-2,-,few,TGTGCCAGCAGTTACTCGGCGGTAAATGGCTACACCTTC,CASSYSAVNGYTF
TRBV11-3,TRBJ2-5,-,few,TGTGCCAGCAGCTTAAAGGTGGGGTCGACCCAAGAGACCCAGTACTTC,CASSLKVGSTQETQYF
TRBV6-8,TRBJ1-1,-,medium-sized,TGTGCCAGCAGTTACGGGGGGTGGACTGAAGCTTTCTTT,CASSYGGWTEAFF